Following are 24 T cell receptor beta chains from one sample sequenced in a study of vaccination and CD4 T cells after COVID-19. The antigens these receptors bind are not known. Treatment noted: roughly nine-day PBMC culture with coronavirus spike peptide pools or control peptides (ViraFEST assay). An Oncomine TCR Beta short-read assay was used to sequence the DNA from cultured CD4+ T cells. TCRdb reprocessed the PCR reads via MiXCR and lists one record per CDR3 protein. Of about 20,000 distinct CDR3 sequences in the sample, approximately 56% were seen once. This specimen was CD4+ T cells from blood, cultured in vitro, taken after SARS-CoV-2 vaccination. The receptors stem from a human donor who had recovered from COVID-19.

The CDR3 reads CSAKRAGGLNTEAFF. CDR3 in DNA: TGCAGTGCTAAACGGGCAGGGGGCCTGAACACTGAAGCTTTCTTT. The gene calls are TRBV20-1 and TRBJ1-1; TRBD1 aligns across 8 bases. The junction had 7 bases not matched to a gene; V was cut back by 4 bases and J by 0 bases. Germline CDR1 is DFQATT and CDR2 is SNEGSKA (reference sequence). The CDR3 totals 15 residues.

This clonotype has a handful of counts. This chain joins TRBV20-1 and TRBJ1-3, with D possibly matching TRBD1 (5 bases). CDR1 and CDR2 (germline): DFQATT, SNEGSKA (reference sequence). The CDR3 is 15 amino acids. V dropped 4 bases and J dropped 0 bases, with 13 bases sitting between them. The CDR3 loop reads CSAKNPGPSGNTIYF. The CDR3 DNA reads TGCAGTGCTAAAAACCCGGGACCCTCTGGAAACACCATATATTTT.

J is TRBJ1-5 and V is TRBV27; D remains unclear. This CDR3 region has 15 residues. V was trimmed by 3 bases and J by 0 bases, leaving 9 bases between them. CDR1 and CDR2 (germline): MNHEY, SMNVEV (reference sequence). Here the CDR3 DNA reads TGTGCCAGCAGTTTCGACGGAAATAGCAATCAGCCCCAGCATTTT. This encodes CASSFDGNSNQPQHF.

This chain joins TRBV28 and TRBJ1-1; D uncertain. The V gene's germline CDR1 is MDHEN and CDR2 SYDVKM. With 7 bases removed from V and 3 bases from J, the gap between germline ends came to 3 bases. The CDR3 loop spans 10 amino acids. The CDR3 spells CASKDTEAFF. The CDR3 bases are TGTGCCAGCAAGGACACTGAAGCTTTCTTT.

J is TRBJ1-1 and V is TRBV20-1; D unclear. The CDR3 spans 11 residues. The germline V and J ends were trimmed by 5 bases and 6 bases, with 10 bases remaining between them. Germline V CDR1 and CDR2: DFQATT, SNEGSKA (reference sequence). The chain's CDR3 is CSAFRSAEAFF. CDR3 nucleotides: TGCAGTGCTTTCAGGTCCGCTGAAGCTTTCTTT.

This rearrangement joins TRBV20-1 to TRBJ2-3; TRBD2 is a possible D gene (6 bases). CDR3 length equals 14 residues. Germline V gene data show CDR1 as DFQATT and CDR2 as SNEGSKA (reference sequence). V dropped 5 bases and J dropped 2 bases, with 14 bases sitting between them. The CDR3 reads CSAPSAVITDTQYF. CDR3 nucleotide sequence: TGCAGTGCTCCTAGCGCTGTAATCACAGATACGCAGTATTTT.

The V call is TRBV28, the J call TRBJ1-1; D ambiguous. Germline V gene lookup returns CDR1 MDHEN and CDR2 SYDVKM. This CDR3 is 15 amino acids long. Trimming removed 3 bases at V and 3 bases at J, with 14 bases between. The CDR3 DNA is TGTGCCAGCAGTTTCTCGTGGGGTTTAGACACTGAAGCTTTCTTT. Protein sequence: CASSFSWGLDTEAFF.

The chain is built from TRBV20-1 and TRBJ2-7; the D gene is possibly TRBD2 (5 bases). V lost 0 bases to trimming and J lost 7 bases, with 10 bases between them. This CDR3 has 12 amino acids. Germline V gene sequence: CDR1 DFQATT, CDR2 SNEGSKA (reference sequence). The CDR3 is CSAREGAGEQYF. The CDR3, as DNA: TGCAGTGCTAGAGAGGGTGCGGGTGAGCAGTACTTC.

This clonotype appeared a single time. V gene TRBV28 combines with J gene TRBJ2-2; 7 positions agree with TRBD1. With V trimmed by 6 bases and J by 0 bases, 4 bases remained unmatched. The CDR3 has 15 residues. The germline CDR1 and CDR2 sequences are MDHEN and SYDVKM. The CDR3 DNA follows: TGTGCCAGCAGCCGCGGACAGGCGAACACCGGGGAGCTGTTTTTT. Translated, it gives CASSRGQANTGELFF.

This clonotype showed up just a few times. V usage is TRBV7-9 and J usage is TRBJ1-5; D gene ambiguous. CDR3 length equals 12 residues. V was trimmed by 2 bases and J by 4 bases, leaving 3 bases between them. Germline V CDR1 and CDR2: SEHNR, FQNEAQ (reference sequence). CDR3 sequence: CASSLQNQPQHF. As DNA, the CDR3 is TGTGCCAGCAGCTTACAAAATCAGCCCCAGCATTTT. Full variable domain (outside the CDR3, taken from reference TRBV7-9 and TRBJ1-5): DTGVSQNPRHKITKRGQNVTFRCDPISEHNRLYWYRQTLGQGPEFLTYFQNEAQLEKSRLLSDRFSAERPKGSFSTLEIQRTEQGDSAMYLCASSLQNQPQHFGDGTRLSIL.

This chain joins TRBV11-3 and TRBJ2-1; maybe TRBD1 (5 bases). The CDR3 is 13 residues long. Trimming pared 5 bases from V and 7 bases from J, leaving 12 bases between. The V gene's germline CDR1 is SGHNT and CDR2 YENEEA. For the CDR3, the DNA is TGTGCCAGCAGCGGTGGGGCAGCGAATGAGCAGTTCTTC. Amino acid sequence: CASSGGAANEQFF.

This chain connects TRBV21-1 to TRBJ1-5. TRBV21-1 is a documented pseudogene. CDR3 length equals 17 residues. The DNA of the CDR3 is TGTGCCAGCAGCAAATCCGGCAGATTATTTAGCAATCAGCCCCAGCATTTT. Translating gives CASSKSGRLFSNQPQHF.

This clonotype was counted only a few times. This chain uses TRBV24-1 with TRBJ2-1, with TRBD2 matching 8 bases. The J segment lost 4 bases and the V segment lost 4 bases, leaving 8 bases of the junction unmatched. This CDR3 comprises 16 residues. Germline-derived CDR1 and CDR2 are KGHDR and SFDVKD. CDR3 nucleotide sequence: TGTGCCACCAGTGAACACGTAGCGGGGCTTTACAATGAGCAGTTCTTC. This codes for CATSEHVAGLYNEQFF.

Judged by abundance, this clonotype is medium-sized. The gene calls are TRBV7-6 and TRBJ2-5, with D possibly being TRBD2 (5 bases). V gave up 5 bases and J gave up 1 base, with 8 bases separating them. The CDR3 sequence is 13 residues long. Germline CDR1 and CDR2: SGHVS and FNYEAQ. CDR3 sequence reads: CASSRGSQETQYF. CDR3 bases: TGTGCCAGCAGCCGAGGGAGCCAAGAGACCCAGTACTTC.

The gene calls are TRBV19 and TRBJ1-2; 8 bases map to TRBD1. The CDR3 loop spans 17 amino acids. The germline gives CDR1 LNHDA, CDR2 SQIVND (reference sequence). The V segment lost 5 bases and the J segment 2 bases; nucleotides outside the gene matches: 13. The CDR3 region is CASSLSAGGVGNYGYTF. DNA of the CDR3: TGTGCCAGTAGTCTCTCGGCAGGGGGCGTGGGAAACTATGGCTACACCTTC.

This chain links TRBV27 with TRBJ2-1; 7 bases agree with TRBD1. The V and J ends lost 7 bases and 1 base, in that order; junction bases with no gene match: 7. This CDR3 is 15 amino acids long. In germline, CDR1 is MNHEY, CDR2 SMNVEV (reference sequence). The CDR3 sequence is CASTPPGQSYNEQFF. The CDR3 bases are TGTGCCAGCACCCCACCGGGACAGTCCTACAATGAGCAGTTCTTC.

This sequence joins TRBV20-1 and TRBJ2-7, with D hard to call. The length of the CDR3 is 12 residues. V gave up 1 base and J gave up 4 bases, with 8 bases separating them. Germline V gene lookup returns CDR1 DFQATT and CDR2 SNEGSKA (reference sequence). The CDR3 region is CSARGTDYEQYF. For the CDR3, the DNA is TGCAGTGCTAGAGGAACGGATTACGAGCAGTACTTC.

This rearrangement joins TRBV11-3 to TRBJ1-2, with a tentative D call TRBD1 (6 bases). Looked up from germline, CDR1 is SGHNT and CDR2 is YENEEA. The ends were cut back, 4 bases at V and 4 bases at J, with 19 bases in the middle. This CDR3 is 16 amino acids long. CDR3 sequence (DNA): TGTGCCAGCAGCTCACCCAAGGACAGTTGGGGCTATGGCTACACCTTC. The encoded protein is CASSSPKDSWGYGYTF.

The chain uses TRBV11-3 and TRBJ2-3, with D uncertain. The V end was cut by 0 bases, the J end by 6 bases, with 10 bases between. Germline assignment: CDR1 SGHNT and CDR2 YENEEA. This CDR3 is 14 amino acids long. CDR3 DNA sequence: TGTGCCAGCAGCTTAGAAAGCCGGATCGATACGCAGTATTTT. Amino acids: CASSLESRIDTQYF.

V usage is TRBV20-1 and J usage is TRBJ2-7; 11 bases are shared with TRBD2. V shed 1 base and J 6 bases; nucleotides not matched to a gene: 5. In germline, CDR1 is DFQATT, CDR2 SNEGSKA (reference sequence). This CDR3 is built from 14 residues. For the CDR3, the DNA is TGCAGTGCTAGAGGTAGCGGGGGGGCCGGCGAGCAGTACTTC. This codes for CSARGSGGAGEQYF.

The gene calls are TRBV28 and TRBJ2-1; the match to TRBD2 covers 8 bases. The CDR3 is 15 residues long. The V gene's germline CDR1 is MDHEN and CDR2 SYDVKM. Unmatched junction bases numbered 6, after V lost 6 bases and J lost 2 bases. The CDR3 DNA sequence: TGTGCCAGCAGGACAACTAGCGGCCCCTACAATGAGCAGTTCTTC. Residues: CASRTTSGPYNEQFF.

The CDR3 DNA reads as TGTGCCATCAAGGGCGGAGACTATGGCTACACCTTC. This codes for CAIKGGDYGYTF. This sequence joins TRBV10-3 and TRBJ1-2; D uncertain. With 7 bases removed from V and 3 bases from J, the gap between germline ends came to 9 bases. The length of the CDR3 is 12 residues. The germline gives CDR1 ENHRY, CDR2 SYGVKD.

By proportion, this clonotype is medium-sized. The gene calls are TRBV12-3 or TRBV12-4 and TRBJ1-5, with 7 bases lining up with TRBD1. The CDR3 consists of 13 residues. With 6 bases clipped from V and 2 bases from J, the junction kept 1 base outside the gene matches. CDR3 bases: TGTGCCAGCAGGGGGACAGGCAATCAGCCCCAGCATTTT. This translates into CASRGTGNQPQHF.

This clonotype has a handful of counts. The V gene is TRBV27, the J gene TRBJ1-1, with D perhaps matching TRBD1 (6 bases). This CDR3 region has 13 residues. V lost 3 bases and J 7 bases, leaving 12 bases between the germline ends. The germline CDR1 and CDR2 sequences are MNHEY and SMNVEV (reference sequence). The CDR3 loop is CASSFSTGLEAFF. As DNA, the CDR3 is TGTGCCAGCAGTTTTTCGACAGGCCTTGAAGCTTTCTTT.